The clone carrying this T cell receptor (beta chain) occurred once. Germline V gene data show CDR1 as SEHNR and CDR2 as FQNEAQ (reference sequence). The CDR3 sequence is 12 residues long. V shed 0 bases and J shed 3 bases, with 2 bases lying between them. This sample was taken from a study of T cells in narcolepsy. Assay used: immunoSEQ multiplex PCR; TCRdb lists only in-frame clones, some missing. The sample contains about 17,000 clones, roughly two thirds of which appear only once. Material: CD45RA- memory CD8+ T cells from PBMCs. This clonotype was sampled from a human donor with narcolepsy. This rearrangement joins TRBV7-9 to TRBJ2-5, with D hard to call. The DNA for the CDR3 is TGTGCCAGCAGCTTAGCGGAAGAGACCCAGTACTTC. Its translation: CASSLAEETQYF.